This TCR beta chain was captured by sequencing in a study of T cell repertoires in cytomegalovirus infection (dated 2019 in TCRdb). For the wider study: Because public TCR beta signatures pointed to carriage of CMV infection together with the matching HLA type, the HLA type of each donor mattered for the analysis.

Notes on this clonotype: The antigen this receptor binds is unknown. The junction departs from germline at one end; a sequencing error may be responsible.

Sequencing was carried out with an Illumina HiSeq 1500. Through fastp at Q25 and MiXCR, TCRdb rebuilt clones from the public reads, retaining in-frame beta chains. Entries that share a CDR3 protein sequence are merged under the most common genes and DNA. The sample table contains around 450,000 distinct CDR3 sequences; only one count was recorded for approximately 33% of them. Jointly, the top ten make up around 13% of the sample. Per the germline V gene, SGHVS is the CDR1 and FNYEAQ is the CDR2. The CDR3 has 15 amino acids, counting the end cysteine and phenylalanine. Kept here is only the CDR3 DNA, which spans 45 bases and is read in frame from base 1. The full study reports these points: The ex vivo response was dominated by HLA-C-restricted CMV-specific TCR beta clonotypes, and the single most frequent clonotype in two of eight donors was supplied by these HLA-C-restricted clonotypes. In both this cohort and an independent approximately 350-donor cohort, the cumulative frequency of public TCR beta family members distinguished carriers of CMV infection plus the relevant HLA type.

The rearrangement joined TRBV7-6 to TRBJ2-5; the best D guess is TRBD1, with 6 bases matching. The receptor comes from a human donor in good health (CMV status not recorded). Some clones in this sample may be carry-over from other donors' samples. The sample consisted of PBMCs. The nucleotide sequence is given as TGTGCTAGCAGCCCTGGGGGCGGAGTAGGAACGACCCAGTACTTC. Translated, this is CASSPGGGVGTTQYF.